This T cell receptor (beta chain) emerged from a study of CD8+CD57+ T cells in acquired aplastic anemia. TCR beta VDJ and CDR3 were profiled, and genomic DNA was the template. TCRdb recomputed calls from the reads with MiXCR, one row per CDR3 protein. The data show about 210,000 distinct CDR3 sequences, almost 35% seen once. CDR3 length: 16 amino acids. Losses at the gene ends were 1 base for V and 2 bases for J; bases not matched to a gene: 7. Germline assignment: CDR1 MGHRA and CDR2 YSYEKL. This clonotype was seen ten or more times. This TCR was recovered from a human donor in good health, serving as a control. The V and J genes are TRBV4-1 and TRBJ2-7; TRBD1 matches 8 bases. Material for sequencing was sorted CD4+, CD8+, or CD8+CD57+ T cells (not recorded which) from PBMCs. The CDR3 region is CASSQGRDRSTYEQYF. In DNA form, the CDR3 reads TGCGCCAGCAGCCAAGGTCGGGACAGGTCCACCTACGAGCAGTACTTC.